This TCR beta chain was sequenced in a study of T cell responses to AZD1222 COVID-19 vaccine. Profiled with immunoSEQ multiplex PCR; TCRdb holds only in-frame clones, not every one. Of roughly 80,000 clones in the sample, roughly 90% were seen once. The receptor was isolated from an adult in good health. The input for sequencing was peripheral blood, taken on day 0 of MenACWY control vaccination.

Here the CDR3 reads CASRVVAGNEQFF. CDR3 sequence (DNA): TGTGCCAGTAGGGTAGTAGCGGGTAATGAGCAGTTCTTC. This sequence joins TRBV19 and TRBJ2-1; 7 nucleotides match TRBD2. Per germline, CDR1 LNHDA and CDR2 SQIVND (reference sequence). The ends lost 6 bases at V and 7 bases at J; junction bases unmatched: 6. CDR3 length: 13 amino acids.